The following is a TCR beta chain sequence with its context. Antigen specificity is unknown. The sort gate was single viable CD3+CD4+CD8-CD45RO+ cells for memory CD4+ T cells. The data stem from a study of memory CD4+ T cells and cytomegalovirus serostatus. Study observations and caveats: The CMV-associated TCR signature appears largely within the CD4+ memory repertoire. CD4+ memory repertoires contained about 40% of the roughly 160 reported CMV TCRbeta sequences.

Only in-frame clones appear in the TCRdb table, and some are missing; sequencing was by immunoSEQ multiplex PCR. The table includes some 60,000 clones, roughly 81% detected once. There are 16 residues in the CDR3. Germline V gives CDR1 LGHNA, CDR2 YSLEER. The V segment lost 1 base and the J segment 2 bases; nucleotides outside the gene matches: 3. The source is an adult in good health and CMV-seronegative. Sequences were obtained from memory CD4+ T cells from blood. The genes are TRBV4-3 and TRBJ1-2, with 11 bases fitting TRBD1. The CDR3 DNA reads as TGCGCCAGCAGCCAAGCGGGGACAGGGGGAAACTATGGCTACACCTTC. This gives the protein CASSQAGTGGNYGYTF.